This T cell receptor (beta chain) was captured in a study of blood T cells in healthy people across ages. Across the study: Per two T cells, about one barcoded beta molecule was captured through template switching.

Total RNA was extracted at no less than 5.5 micrograms per sample. This CDR3 has 17 residues. Germline values: CDR1 MNHNS, CDR2 SASEGT. Through a sample-barcoded 5' primer and a J-beta primer mix, a second PCR was run for roughly 7 to 11 cycles. TCRdb reprocessed the 5' RACE reads with MiXCR, giving one entry per CDR3 protein. In the table there are more than 1,400,000 distinct CDR3 sequences, 35% to 45% of which are singletons. This clonotype appeared a few times. The chain employs TRBV6-1 and TRBJ2-4; 10 bases match TRBD2. TRBJ2-7 explains the end of the DNA better; the J call may be wrong. The clonotype originates from a woman between 18 and 30 years old in good health. The specimen sequenced was blood. The CDR3 coding sequence is TGTGCCAGCAGTGCAAAGCCTAGCGGGGGATTAACCTACGAGCAGTACTTC. It is translated as CASSAKPSGGLTYEQYF.